This is a list of T cell receptor beta chains from one sample in a study of cytomegalovirus exposure and HLA in healthy donors. Here immunoSEQ multiplex PCR was the method, and the copy in TCRdb shows in-frame clones only, minus some. In the table there are approximately 150,000 clones, 66% of which are singletons. Sequencing was performed on PBMCs. Source of these receptors: a woman aged 60-70 years in good health and CMV-seronegative. Both conserved end residues are part of each CDR3. The order of the fields is J gene, V gene, CDR3 length, D gene, clone size, CDR3 protein, CDR3 DNA. The D gene is left open where the match is weak. Where a row states a size, it is once, few, many or the class of an expanded clone; other rows omit it.

j_call: TRBJ2-1
v_call: TRBV10-2
cdr3_length: 12
d_call: -
clone_size: -
cdr3_aa: CASMRADNEQFF
cdr3_nt: TGCGCCAGCATGAGGGCGGACAATGAGCAGTTCTTC

j_call: TRBJ2-1
v_call: TRBV29-1
cdr3_length: 18
d_call: TRBD2
clone_size: -
cdr3_aa: CSVVGLEAGGSSYNQQFF
cdr3_nt: TGCAGCGTTGTCGGGCTTGAAGCGGGAGGTAGCTCCTACAATCAGCAGTTCTTC

j_call: TRBJ2-2
v_call: TRBV18
cdr3_length: 16
d_call: -
clone_size: -
cdr3_aa: CASSLLAADNTGELFF
cdr3_nt: TGTGCCAGCTCTCTTCTGGCAGCGGACAACACCGGGGAGCTGTTTTTT

j_call: TRBJ1-2
v_call: TRBV4-3
cdr3_length: 17
d_call: TRBD1
clone_size: once
cdr3_aa: CASSQGNRDRGLSGYTF
cdr3_nt: TGCGCCAGCAGCCAGGGAAACCGGGACAGGGGTTTAAGTGGCTACACCTTC

j_call: TRBJ1-1
v_call: TRBV29-1
cdr3_length: 15
d_call: TRBD1
clone_size: -
cdr3_aa: CSVEDDRASNTEAFF
cdr3_nt: TGCAGCGTTGAAGATGACAGGGCATCGAACACTGAAGCTTTCTTT

j_call: TRBJ2-7
v_call: TRBV7-8
cdr3_length: 13
d_call: -
clone_size: -
cdr3_aa: CASKPLGLYEQYF
cdr3_nt: TGTGCCAGCAAGCCACTAGGGCTTTACGAGCAGTACTTC

j_call: TRBJ2-1
v_call: TRBV6-6
cdr3_length: 11
d_call: -
clone_size: -
cdr3_aa: CASSPLNEQFF
cdr3_nt: TGTGCCAGCAGTCCTCTCAATGAGCAGTTCTTC

j_call: TRBJ1-2
v_call: TRBV11-1
cdr3_length: 15
d_call: TRBD1
clone_size: -
cdr3_aa: CASSLTGTAKYGYTF
cdr3_nt: TGTGCCAGCAGCTTAACCGGGACAGCTAAATATGGCTACACCTTC

j_call: TRBJ2-3
v_call: TRBV5-1
cdr3_length: 15
d_call: TRBD1
clone_size: -
cdr3_aa: CASSLVGQSTDTQYF
cdr3_nt: TGCGCCAGCAGCTTGGTGGGACAGAGCACAGATACGCAGTATTTT

j_call: TRBJ1-3
v_call: TRBV5-1
cdr3_length: 16
d_call: TRBD1
clone_size: -
cdr3_aa: CASSLGDSLSGNTIYF
cdr3_nt: TGCGCCAGCAGCTTGGGGGACAGCCTGTCTGGAAACACCATATATTTT

j_call: TRBJ2-5
v_call: TRBV20-1
cdr3_length: 11
d_call: -
clone_size: few
cdr3_aa: CSAIAEETQYF
cdr3_nt: TGCAGTGCTATAGCGGAGGAGACCCAGTACTTC

j_call: TRBJ2-2
v_call: TRBV6-1
cdr3_length: 13
d_call: -
clone_size: -
cdr3_aa: CASSEQWTGELFF
cdr3_nt: TGTGCCAGCAGTGAACAGTGGACCGGGGAGCTGTTTTTT

j_call: TRBJ1-4
v_call: TRBV9
cdr3_length: 14
d_call: -
clone_size: -
cdr3_aa: CASSVGGPGEKLFF
cdr3_nt: TGTGCCAGCAGCGTAGGAGGGCCCGGTGAAAAACTGTTTTTT

j_call: TRBJ2-5
v_call: TRBV2
cdr3_length: 14
d_call: -
clone_size: few
cdr3_aa: CASSPRTAGGTQYF
cdr3_nt: TGTGCCAGCAGCCCACGGACTGCCGGGGGGACCCAGTACTTC

j_call: TRBJ2-5
v_call: TRBV27
cdr3_length: 17
d_call: TRBD2
clone_size: -
cdr3_aa: CASSSMTGAGYQETQYF
cdr3_nt: TGTGCCAGCAGTTCCATGACTGGAGCGGGATACCAAGAGACCCAGTACTTC

j_call: TRBJ2-1
v_call: TRBV5-3
cdr3_length: 15
d_call: TRBD2
clone_size: -
cdr3_aa: CARSLEVAGEWEQFF
cdr3_nt: TGTGCCAGAAGCTTGGAGGTAGCGGGAGAATGGGAGCAGTTCTTC

j_call: TRBJ1-1
v_call: TRBV19
cdr3_length: 18
d_call: TRBD1
clone_size: -
cdr3_aa: CASSTSLGQGGGNTEAFF
cdr3_nt: TGTGCCAGTAGTACATCTCTTGGACAGGGAGGGGGGAACACTGAAGCTTTCTTT

j_call: TRBJ2-7
v_call: TRBV18
cdr3_length: 13
d_call: TRBD2
clone_size: -
cdr3_aa: CASSLTGLGEQYF
cdr3_nt: TGTGCCAGCTCCCTAACCGGACTAGGGGAGCAGTACTTC

j_call: TRBJ1-1
v_call: TRBV7-8
cdr3_length: 14
d_call: -
clone_size: once
cdr3_aa: CASERGGLRGVAFF
cdr3_nt: TGTGCCAGCGAGCGGGGGGGTCTCCGGGGGGTAGCTTTCTTT

j_call: TRBJ2-7
v_call: TRBV5-6
cdr3_length: 14
d_call: -
clone_size: few
cdr3_aa: CASSVQGGLGEQYF
cdr3_nt: TGTGCCAGCAGCGTACAGGGAGGGCTTGGCGAGCAGTACTTC

j_call: TRBJ2-7
v_call: TRBV18
cdr3_length: 12
d_call: -
clone_size: -
cdr3_aa: CASSQLAGEQYF
cdr3_nt: TGTGCCAGCTCACAACTCGCGGGGGAGCAGTACTTC

j_call: TRBJ2-2
v_call: TRBV6-7
cdr3_length: 17
d_call: -
clone_size: few
cdr3_aa: CASSYGRDFANTGELFF
cdr3_nt: TGTGCCAGCAGTTACGGAAGGGACTTCGCGAACACCGGGGAGCTGTTTTTT

j_call: TRBJ2-1
v_call: TRBV10-2
cdr3_length: 12
d_call: TRBD1
clone_size: -
cdr3_aa: CASSEPGGGQFF
cdr3_nt: TGCGCCAGCAGTGAGCCAGGGGGCGGGCAGTTCTTC

j_call: TRBJ2-3
v_call: TRBV9
cdr3_length: 13
d_call: -
clone_size: -
cdr3_aa: CASRPRGTDTQYF
cdr3_nt: TGTGCCAGCAGACCCCGAGGGACAGATACGCAGTATTTT

j_call: TRBJ2-7
v_call: TRBV27
cdr3_length: 14
d_call: TRBD1
clone_size: -
cdr3_aa: CASSTGQGPYEQYF
cdr3_nt: TGTGCCAGCAGCACGGGACAGGGACCCTACGAGCAGTACTTC

j_call: TRBJ1-2
v_call: TRBV29-1
cdr3_length: 11
d_call: -
clone_size: -
cdr3_aa: CSVWDPLGGTF
cdr3_nt: TGCAGCGTTTGGGACCCCCTGGGAGGGACCTTC

j_call: TRBJ2-2
v_call: TRBV21-1
cdr3_length: 18
d_call: -
clone_size: once
cdr3_aa: CASSRDKRPIPNTGELFF
cdr3_nt: TGTGCCAGCAGCCGGGACAAAAGACCCATTCCGAACACCGGGGAGCTGTTTTTT

j_call: TRBJ2-2
v_call: TRBV19
cdr3_length: 15
d_call: TRBD2
clone_size: -
cdr3_aa: CASSAGLAGTGELFF
cdr3_nt: TGTGCCAGTAGTGCGGGACTAGCGGGGACCGGGGAGCTGTTTTTT

j_call: TRBJ1-6
v_call: TRBV21-1
cdr3_length: 19
d_call: -
clone_size: few
cdr3_aa: CASSNRTGDPSHYNSPLHF
cdr3_nt: TGTGCCAGCAGCAATCGTACAGGGGACCCGTCCCACTATAATTCACCCCTCCACTTT

j_call: TRBJ2-5
v_call: TRBV18
cdr3_length: 13
d_call: -
clone_size: -
cdr3_aa: CASSLRQQETQYF
cdr3_nt: TGTGCCAGCTCCCTTCGACAGCAAGAGACCCAGTACTTC

j_call: TRBJ2-7
v_call: TRBV6-1
cdr3_length: 14
d_call: TRBD2
clone_size: -
cdr3_aa: CASSPGLANYEQYF
cdr3_nt: TGTGCCAGCAGTCCGGGACTAGCGAATTACGAGCAGTACTTC

j_call: TRBJ1-6
v_call: TRBV5-1
cdr3_length: 19
d_call: -
clone_size: few
cdr3_aa: CASSLALRTQRGLGSPLHF
cdr3_nt: TGCGCCAGCAGCTTGGCCTTACGGACACAAAGGGGCCTCGGTTCACCCCTCCACTTT

j_call: TRBJ1-3
v_call: TRBV9
cdr3_length: 16
d_call: -
clone_size: -
cdr3_aa: CASSASTGRGGNTIYF
cdr3_nt: TGTGCCAGCAGCGCCTCTACAGGGAGAGGTGGAAACACCATATATTTT

j_call: TRBJ1-2
v_call: TRBV5-4
cdr3_length: 13
d_call: -
clone_size: -
cdr3_aa: CASSKRESYGYTF
cdr3_nt: TGTGCCAGCAGCAAGAGGGAATCCTATGGCTACACCTTC

j_call: TRBJ2-7
v_call: TRBV6-6
cdr3_length: 13
d_call: -
clone_size: -
cdr3_aa: CASENQGRSEQYF
cdr3_nt: TGTGCCAGCGAAAACCAGGGGAGATCGGAACAGTACTTC